These T cell receptor beta chains were read from a single sample in a study of PD-L1 blockade in urothelial cancer. Assay used: immunoSEQ multiplex PCR; TCRdb lists only in-frame clones, some missing. The sample consists of tens of thousands of clones, 70% to 90% of them appearing once. This material consisted of PBMCs, taken around atezolizumab (anti-PD-L1) treatment. The receptors originated from a man between 60 and 75 years old with urothelial cancer. Each CDR3 is given with its conserved first and last residue. The order of the fields is clone size, J gene, D gene, V gene, CDR3 DNA, CDR3 protein. D genes are given only for firm matches. Size is stated for part of the rows, as once, few or many counts, or as a class when the clone is expanded.

. | TRBJ2-3 | TRBD2 | TRBV27 | TGTGCCAGCAGTTTATTACTAGCGGGAGGATTGCATACGCAGTATTTT | CASSLLLAGGLHTQYF
. | TRBJ2-1 | TRBD2 | TRBV19 | TGTGCCAGTAGTATTCCGTGGCGGGAGCCCCGGAATGAGCAGTTCTTC | CASSIPWREPRNEQFF
. | TRBJ1-1 | TRBD1 | TRBV7-2 | TGTGCCAGCAGCTCACGAGAGCTCAGGGGGCAGGCTTTCTTT | CASSSRELRGQAFF
. | TRBJ2-7 | . | TRBV6-6 | TGTGCCAGCCAGGGGCGCGGGTACGAGCAGTACTTC | CASQGRGYEQYF
. | TRBJ1-2 | . | TRBV5-4 | TGTGCCAGCAGCTTGGCTAGGAACTACCAAGATGGCTACACCTTC | CASSLARNYQDGYTF
. | TRBJ1-3 | . | TRBV19 | TGTGCCAGTAGCCAAAGTGGACATCCCTCTGGAAACACCATATATTTT | CASSQSGHPSGNTIYF
. | TRBJ1-2 | . | TRBV7-8 | TGTGCCAGCAGCTTAGTATTCGGGTTCTGGTCCTTC | CASSLVFGFWSF
. | TRBJ1-3 | . | TRBV5-1 | TGCGCCAGCGGGGGGTCTGGAAACACCATATATTTT | CASGGSGNTIYF
. | TRBJ2-5 | . | TRBV28 | TGTGCCAGCAGTATGATGGCCGGGAGTCCTTTTGGGGAGACCCAGTACTTC | CASSMMAGSPFGETQYF
. | TRBJ2-3 | . | TRBV7-6 | TGTGCCAGCAGCTGGGATCCACAGGGCAGCACAGATACGCAGTATTTT | CASSWDPQGSTDTQYF
. | TRBJ2-2 | TRBD2 | TRBV10-3 | TGTGCCATCAGTGCCGGGCTAGCGGGGGCGAACACCGGGGAGCTGTTTTTT | CAISAGLAGANTGELFF
few | TRBJ2-3 | . | TRBV7-8 | TGTGCCAGCAGCTTAGCGAGTCCCAGGGATACGCAGTATTTT | CASSLASPRDTQYF
. | TRBJ2-3 | . | TRBV4-2 | TGTGCCAGCAGCCATCTCGGCGTAGCGGATACGCAGTATTTT | CASSHLGVADTQYF
. | TRBJ2-3 | . | TRBV5-1 | TGCGCCAGCAGCTTAGAGGGGGTCACAGATACGCAGTATTTT | CASSLEGVTDTQYF
. | TRBJ2-3 | . | TRBV7-2 | TGTGCCTCTATCTTCCGGGGAAGGGCCACAGATACGCAGTATTTT | CASIFRGRATDTQYF
. | TRBJ2-2 | . | TRBV11-2 | TGTGCCAGCAGCCGGAGGGCCGGGACCGGGGAGCTGTTTTTT | CASSRRAGTGELFF
. | TRBJ2-3 | . | TRBV5-4 | TGTGCCAGCAGCTGGGAGGATGCGCGAGCGCAGTATTTT | CASSWEDARAQYF
. | TRBJ1-2 | TRBD1 | TRBV4-1 | TGCGCCAGCAGCCAAAGTCCGACAGGGAGCTATGGCTACACCTTC | CASSQSPTGSYGYTF
once | TRBJ1-1 | TRBD1 | TRBV6-6 | TGTGCCAGCAGTCAACCTGGGACAGTCACTGAAGCTTTCTTT | CASSQPGTVTEAFF
. | TRBJ2-5 | . | TRBV6-1 | TGTGCCAGCAGTGAAGAGGGACACTTTCTTAAGACCCAGTACTTC | CASSEEGHFLKTQYF
. | TRBJ2-3 | TRBD2 | TRBV6-1 | TGTGCCAGCAGTGGGATAGCGGGGGGAAGCACAGATACGCAGTATTTT | CASSGIAGGSTDTQYF
. | TRBJ2-2 | TRBD2 | TRBV7-9 | TGTGCCAGCAGCACCACTAGCGGGAGGACTTCGAACACCGGGGAGCTGTTTTTT | CASSTTSGRTSNTGELFF
. | TRBJ1-1 | TRBD1 | TRBV5-1 | TGCGCCAGCAACCCGCAGGGGGGGAACACTGAAGCTTTCTTT | CASNPQGGNTEAFF
. | TRBJ1-1 | TRBD1 | TRBV28 | TGTGCCAGCTGGGGCAGGGGGCAAACTGAAGCTTTCTTT | CASWGRGQTEAFF
. | TRBJ2-1 | . | TRBV30 | TGTGCCTGGAAAATCGGGGTGGGGGGGCAGTTCAATGAGCAGTTCTTC | CAWKIGVGGQFNEQFF
. | TRBJ2-3 | . | TRBV4-3 | TGCGCCAGCAGCCAAGACAATGGCAGGGATCCCACAGATACGCAGTATTTT | CASSQDNGRDPTDTQYF
. | TRBJ2-7 | . | TRBV27 | TGTGCCAGCAGCCCCCAGAGAGGGGGTGCTTACGAGCAGTACTTC | CASSPQRGGAYEQYF
. | TRBJ1-2 | . | TRBV30 | TGTGCCTGGAGTGTATATGGGGCAGCAACCCTCTATGGCTACACCTTC | CAWSVYGAATLYGYTF
. | TRBJ2-2 | TRBD2 | TRBV4-3 | TGCGCCAGCAGCCAGGTCGGACTAGTGGCCGGGGAGCTGTTTTTT | CASSQVGLVAGELFF
. | TRBJ2-5 | . | TRBV11-2 | TGTGCCAGCAGCTCTCGAAACACCCAAGAGACCCAGTACTTC | CASSSRNTQETQYF
. | TRBJ1-2 | TRBD1 | TRBV27 | TGTGCCAGCAGTCAACACCAGGGGGCTGGTGGCTACACCTTC | CASSQHQGAGGYTF
. | TRBJ2-7 | . | TRBV6-5 | TGTGCCAGCAGTTACTCGGGCAGGGGTGCCTTCGAGCAGTACTTC | CASSYSGRGAFEQYF
. | TRBJ1-4 | . | TRBV30 | TGTGCCTGGAGTGTCGGGGAAAAACTGTTTTTT | CAWSVGEKLFF
. | TRBJ2-1 | TRBD2 | TRBV13 | TGTGCCAGCAGCTTAGGGGGCGGGAGAACTTACAATGAGCAGTTCTTC | CASSLGGGRTYNEQFF
. | TRBJ1-2 | TRBD1 | TRBV7-8 | TGTGCCAGCAGCAGATCCGGGACAGGGCACGGCTACACCTTC | CASSRSGTGHGYTF
. | TRBJ2-2 | . | TRBV9 | TGTGCCAGCAGCGTAGACGGGGTATGGGGCACCGGGGAGCTGTTTTTT | CASSVDGVWGTGELFF
once | TRBJ1-1 | . | TRBV11-3 | TGTGCCAGCAGCTTAGAGGGGGCCACTGAAGCTTTCTTT | CASSLEGATEAFF
. | TRBJ2-2 | . | TRBV13 | TGTGCCAGCAGCTTACACGAGGGCTCCACCGGGGAGCTGTTTTTT | CASSLHEGSTGELFF
few | TRBJ1-5 | . | TRBV4-1 | TGCGCCAGCAGCCAAGAAACAGGGATGGTGCAGCCCCAGCATTTT | CASSQETGMVQPQHF
. | TRBJ1-1 | TRBD1 | TRBV30 | TGTGCCTGGAGTGGGGACAGTTTTGAAGCTTTCTTT | CAWSGDSFEAFF
. | TRBJ1-4 | TRBD1 | TRBV5-1 | TGCGCCAGCATGCCGGGACAGAAAAATGAAAAACTGTTTTTT | CASMPGQKNEKLFF
. | TRBJ2-6 | . | TRBV5-1 | TGCGCCAGCAGCTTACCATCAGGGACTGGGGCCAACGTCCTGACTTTC | CASSLPSGTGANVLTF
once | TRBJ2-1 | . | TRBV11-2 | TGTGCCAGCAGCCTACTCCGGGACAAGACCAATGAGCAGTTCTTC | CASSLLRDKTNEQFF
once | TRBJ1-1 | . | TRBV6-1 | TGCGCCAGCAGTGAGTCTCAGGGGCCGGGCACTGAAGCTTTCTTT | CASSESQGPGTEAFF